The entry that follows covers one T cell receptor (beta chain) sequence. The source of the sample is a study of blood T cell repertoires in COVID-19. As handled by the study authors: It was from reference gene primer amplification that nucleated cell counts were estimated. Method: immunoSEQ multiplex PCR; TCRdb's copy keeps in-frame clones and lacks some. The V and J calls and clone size were taken over from that table, and D and trimming were inferred from the DNA. The sample shows approximately 200,000 clones, approximately 89% of them seen only once. Recruits, aged roughly 18 to 95 years, lived in 20 to 30 US areas. The V gene lost 6 bases and the J gene lost 2 bases, with 11 bases spanning the gap. This CDR3 is 14 amino acids long. CDR1 and CDR2 (germline): SNHLY, FYNNEI.

The sequenced sample consisted of PBMCs or T cells enriched from blood (not recorded which). The chain links TRBV2 to TRBJ1-5, with a weak D call TRBD1 (6 bases). The TCR was taken from a woman in her twenties or thirties who had been exposed to COVID-19. CDR3 nucleotide sequence: TGTGCCAGCAGGACAGGTACTGGCAATCAGCCCCAGCATTTT. Protein sequence: CASRTGTGNQPQHF.